This T cell receptor (beta chain) derives from a study of CD8 T cells in ankylosing spondylitis. Study observations and caveats: Blood from ankylosing spondylitis patients appeared to carry a characteristic roughly 8-variant TCR beta motif.

TCRdb passed the 5' RACE reads through MiXCR, listing each CDR3 protein once. The sample holds hundreds of thousands of distinct CDR3 sequences, roughly 10% seen once. In this sample, this clonotype turned up a few times. The antigen remains undetermined. The sample consisted of blood, either unsorted or a sorted T cell fraction (not recorded which). This clonotype originated in a male donor with ankylosing spondylitis.

CDR3 DNA sequence: TGCAGCGTTGACCCACCGGGATCCTACTACAATGAGCAGTTCTTC. It yields the protein CSVDPPGSYYNEQFF. The chain carries TRBV29-1 and TRBJ2-1; TRBD2 is a possible D gene (5 bases). The V and J ends lost 3 bases and 3 bases respectively, with 15 bases between them. The CDR3 is made up of 15 amino acids. CDR1 SQVTM and CDR2 ANQGSEA come from the germline V gene.